The subject of this entry is one T cell receptor (beta chain). What it binds is not known. PBMCs were isolated at a quantity of at least 6.5 million per sample. The CDR3 sequence is 18 residues long. The V gene's germline CDR1 is SGHRS and CDR2 YFSETQ. The junction had 9 bases not matched to a gene; V was cut back by 4 bases and J by 1 base. This entry belongs to a study of blood T cells in healthy people across ages. Regarding the study as a whole: Long-lived donors had more naive CD4+ cells and higher diversity than aged donors.

Through a sample-barcoded 5' primer and a J-beta primer mix, a second PCR was run for about 6 to 11 cycles. In TCRdb, the 5' RACE reads were re-called with MiXCR into one record per CDR3 protein. The sample has some 1.5 million distinct CDR3 sequences, roughly 30% seen once. The origin of this receptor is a woman in her thirties in good health. Sequenced input: blood. V usage is TRBV5-1 and J usage is TRBJ2-3, with TRBD2 identical over 13 bases. The CDR3 DNA reads TGCGCCAGCAGCCCCGGGACTAGCGGGGCTGGGGGCACAGATACGCAGTATTTT. Amino acid sequence: CASSPGTSGAGGTDTQYF.